Listed below are T cell receptor beta chains from one sample, sequenced in a study of shared clonotypes between healthy human individuals. Repertoires were generated with immunoSEQ multiplex PCR, while TCRdb's copy carries only in-frame clones and drops some. There are 2 million to 2.5 million clones in the sample; 93% occur only once, and 0.3% to 0.4% lies in the top ten. Sequencing was carried out using naive CD4+ T cells from PBMCs. The origin of the receptors is a man in his late teens or twenties in good health. Some clones in this sample may be carry-over from other donors' samples. Each CDR3 is given with its conserved first and last residue. The D gene is left open where the match is weak. Not every row has a clone size; where given, it reads once, few, many or a size class.

size	J	D	V	CDR3	DNA
NA	TRBJ2-2	TRBD2	TRBV7-9	CASSSPTSGATGELFF	TGTGCCAGCAGCTCACCGACTAGCGGGGCAACCGGGGAGCTGTTTTTT
NA	TRBJ2-7	NA	TRBV29-1	CSVVGVYEQYF	TGCAGCGTTGTTGGGGTCTACGAGCAGTACTTC
once	TRBJ2-1	NA	TRBV2	CASSSYNEQFF	TGTGCCAGCAGCTCCTACAATGAGCAGTTCTTC
NA	TRBJ2-4	NA	TRBV18	CASSHSGYIAKNIQYF	TGTGCCAGCTCACACTCGGGTTATATAGCCAAAAACATTCAGTACTTC
NA	TRBJ2-5	NA	TRBV7-3	CASSYYGPGETQYF	TGTGCCAGCAGCTATTATGGGCCGGGAGAGACCCAGTACTTC
NA	TRBJ2-5	TRBD2	TRBV5-4	CASNIAGGETQYF	TGTGCCAGCAATATAGCGGGTGGAGAGACCCAGTACTTC
NA	TRBJ2-5	NA	TRBV18	CASSPRQKETQYF	TGTGCCAGCTCACCAAGACAGAAAGAGACCCAGTACTTC
NA	TRBJ1-4	TRBD1	TRBV9	CASSQQGSYPNEKLFF	TGTGCCAGCAGCCAACAGGGGTCATATCCTAATGAAAAACTGTTTTTT
NA	TRBJ2-1	TRBD2	TRBV6-5	CASSYGGGYNEQFF	TGTGCCAGCAGTTACGGCGGGGGTTACAATGAGCAGTTCTTC
NA	TRBJ2-1	TRBD1	TRBV5-4	CASSFGTEPYNEQFF	TGTGCCAGCAGCTTCGGGACAGAGCCTTACAATGAGCAGTTCTTC
NA	TRBJ2-5	NA	TRBV28	CASGTAAETQYF	TGTGCCAGCGGGACGGCCGCTGAGACCCAGTACTTC
NA	TRBJ1-4	NA	TRBV28	CASSEGTPNEKLFF	TGTGCCAGCAGCGAAGGGACCCCTAATGAAAAACTGTTTTTT
NA	TRBJ2-5	TRBD1	TRBV9	CASSMTGFQETQYF	TGTGCCAGCAGCATGACAGGGTTTCAAGAGACCCAGTACTTC
NA	TRBJ1-4	NA	TRBV6-1	CASSEGVKLFF	TGTGCCAGCAGTGAGGGGGTTAAACTGTTTTTT
NA	TRBJ1-1	NA	TRBV7-2	CASSSEGYGGRTEAFF	TGTGCCAGCAGCTCAGAAGGTTACGGGGGTCGGACTGAAGCTTTCTTT
NA	TRBJ1-2	NA	TRBV6-5	CASSFLQGYRGYTF	TGTGCCAGCAGTTTTCTACAGGGATATAGAGGTTACACCTTC
NA	TRBJ2-3	NA	TRBV5-4	CASSPRSATDTQYF	TGTGCCAGCAGCCCCCGTTCAGCCACAGATACGCAGTATTTT
NA	TRBJ2-1	NA	TRBV28	CASKTAGQSYNEQFF	TGTGCCAGTAAGACCGCCGGACAGTCCTACAATGAGCAGTTCTTC
NA	TRBJ1-2	NA	TRBV4-1	CASSQRGDQGGYGYTF	TGCGCCAGCAGCCAACGAGGGGACCAAGGTGGATATGGCTACACCTTC
NA	TRBJ1-3	NA	TRBV28	CASSLDPYSGNTIYF	TGTGCCAGCAGTTTGGATCCTTACTCTGGAAACACCATATATTTT
NA	TRBJ2-5	NA	TRBV11-2	CASSSFLGKKEKMETQYF	TGTGCCAGCAGCTCTTTCTTGGGAAAAAAGGAGAAGATGGAGACCCAGTACTTC
few	TRBJ1-1	NA	TRBV5-4	CASSSQVANTEAFF	TGTGCCAGCTCATCCCAGGTGGCGAACACTGAAGCTTTCTTT
NA	TRBJ2-1	TRBD2	TRBV5-8	CASSTSPGTSGYNEQFF	TGTGCCAGCAGCACCTCCCCCGGGACTAGCGGCTACAATGAGCAGTTCTTC
once	TRBJ1-1	NA	TRBV7-3	CASSLKRVDTEAFF	TGTGCCAGCAGCTTAAAAAGAGTAGACACTGAAGCTTTCTTT
NA	TRBJ1-2	TRBD1	TRBV6-5	CASSSGQGGYTF	TGTGCCAGCAGCTCCGGACAGGGGGGCTACACCTTC
NA	TRBJ1-1	TRBD1	TRBV19	CASSRTGDTEAFF	TGTGCCAGTAGTAGGACAGGAGACACTGAAGCTTTCTTT
NA	TRBJ2-1	NA	TRBV7-9	CASSLPGRLEKFF	TGTGCCAGCAGCTTACCGGGACGTTTGGAAAAGTTCTTC
NA	TRBJ2-5	TRBD1	TRBV7-2	CASSLAGGSTETQYF	TGTGCCAGCAGCTTAGCAGGGGGCAGTACGGAGACCCAGTACTTC
NA	TRBJ2-5	TRBD1	TRBV11-2	CASSFARGRLETQYF	TGTGCCAGCAGCTTCGCCAGGGGGCGTCTAGAGACCCAGTACTTC
NA	TRBJ2-5	NA	TRBV4-1	CASSQPQETQYF	TGCGCCAGCAGCCAACCACAAGAGACCCAGTACTTC
NA	TRBJ1-1	NA	TRBV7-6	CASSLRADGNTEAFF	TGTGCCAGCAGCTTAAGAGCGGATGGGAACACTGAAGCTTTCTTT